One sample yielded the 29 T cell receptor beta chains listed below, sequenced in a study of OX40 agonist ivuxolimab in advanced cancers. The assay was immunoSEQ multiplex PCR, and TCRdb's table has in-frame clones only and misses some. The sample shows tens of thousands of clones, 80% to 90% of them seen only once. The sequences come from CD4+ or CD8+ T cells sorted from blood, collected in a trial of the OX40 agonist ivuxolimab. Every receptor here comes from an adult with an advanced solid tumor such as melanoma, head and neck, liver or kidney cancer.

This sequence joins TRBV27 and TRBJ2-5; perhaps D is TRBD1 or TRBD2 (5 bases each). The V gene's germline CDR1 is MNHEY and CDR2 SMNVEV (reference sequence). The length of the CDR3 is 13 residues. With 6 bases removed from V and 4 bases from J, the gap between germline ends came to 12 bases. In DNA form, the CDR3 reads TGTGCCAGCAGGGTTACGGGGACAGAGACCCAGTACTTC. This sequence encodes CASRVTGTETQYF.

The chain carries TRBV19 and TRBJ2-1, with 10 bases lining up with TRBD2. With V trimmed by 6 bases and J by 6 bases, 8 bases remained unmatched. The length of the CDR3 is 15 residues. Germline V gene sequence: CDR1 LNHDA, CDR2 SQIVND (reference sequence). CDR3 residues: CASSPGTSAFNEQFF. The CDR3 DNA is TGTGCCAGTAGCCCCGGGACTAGCGCTTTCAATGAGCAGTTCTTC.

CDR3 loop: CASSQGNTGTSETQYF. In DNA, the CDR3 is TGCGCCAGCAGCCAAGGAAACACCGGGACTTCAGAGACCCAGTACTTC. This chain connects TRBV5-1 to TRBJ2-5; D may be TRBD2 (6 bases). The germline V and J ends were trimmed by 4 bases and 4 bases, with 20 bases remaining between them. Germline CDR1 is SGHRS and CDR2 is YFSETQ. The CDR3 length is 16 residues.

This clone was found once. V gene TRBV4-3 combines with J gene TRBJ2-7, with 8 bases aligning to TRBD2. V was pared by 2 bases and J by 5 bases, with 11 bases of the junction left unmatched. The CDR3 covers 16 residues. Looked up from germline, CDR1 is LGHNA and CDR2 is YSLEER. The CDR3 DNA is TGCGCCAGCAGCCAATTGGGTGGCGGGAGGTCCAACGAGCAGTACTTC. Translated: CASSQLGGGRSNEQYF.

The chain's CDR3 is CASSLSPGTYEQYF. In nucleotides, the CDR3 is TGTGCCAGCAGCTTAAGTCCCGGGACCTACGAGCAGTACTTC. The chain combines TRBV7-6 with TRBJ2-7; tentative D call: TRBD2 (5 bases). The CDR3 extends over 14 amino acids. Trimming left V 2 bases short and J 2 bases short, with 10 bases between. Germline CDR1 is SGHVS and CDR2 is FNYEAQ.

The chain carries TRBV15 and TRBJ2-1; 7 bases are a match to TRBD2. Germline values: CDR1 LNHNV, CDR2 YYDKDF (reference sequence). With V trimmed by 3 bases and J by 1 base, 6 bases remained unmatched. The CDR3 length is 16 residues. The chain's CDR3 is CATSRKGAGSYNEQFF. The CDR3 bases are TGTGCCACCAGCAGGAAGGGAGCGGGGTCCTACAATGAGCAGTTCTTC.

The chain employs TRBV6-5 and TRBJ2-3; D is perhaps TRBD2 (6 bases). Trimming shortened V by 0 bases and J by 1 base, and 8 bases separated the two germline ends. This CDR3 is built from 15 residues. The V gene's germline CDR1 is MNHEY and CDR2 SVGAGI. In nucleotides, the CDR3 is TGTGCCAGCAGTTACTCCCCGGGGGGCACAGATACGCAGTATTTT. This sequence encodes CASSYSPGGTDTQYF.

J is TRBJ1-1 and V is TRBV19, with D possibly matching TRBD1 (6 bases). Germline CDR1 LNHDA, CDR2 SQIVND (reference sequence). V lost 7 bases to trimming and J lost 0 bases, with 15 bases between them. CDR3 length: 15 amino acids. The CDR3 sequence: CASIPRGRLNTEAFF. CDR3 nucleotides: TGTGCCAGTATTCCCCGGGGGCGGTTGAACACTGAAGCTTTCTTT.

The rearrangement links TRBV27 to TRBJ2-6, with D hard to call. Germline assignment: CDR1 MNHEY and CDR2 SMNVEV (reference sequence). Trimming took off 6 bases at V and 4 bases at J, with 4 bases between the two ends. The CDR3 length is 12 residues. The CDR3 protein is CASSDGANVLTF. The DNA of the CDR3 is TGTGCCAGCAGCGACGGGGCCAACGTCCTGACTTTC.

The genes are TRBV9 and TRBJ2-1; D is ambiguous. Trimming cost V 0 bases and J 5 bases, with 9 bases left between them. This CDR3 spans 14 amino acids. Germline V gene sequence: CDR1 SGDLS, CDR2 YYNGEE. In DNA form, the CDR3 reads TGTGCCAGCAGCGTAGGGGGAACCCACAATGAGCAGTTCTTC. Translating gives CASSVGGTHNEQFF. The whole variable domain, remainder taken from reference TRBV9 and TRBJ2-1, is DSGVTQTPKHLITATGQRVTLRCSPRSGDLSVYWYQQSLDQGLQFLIQYYNGEERAKGNILERFSAQQFPDLHSELNLSSLELGDSALYFCASSVGGTHNEQFFGPGTRLTVL.

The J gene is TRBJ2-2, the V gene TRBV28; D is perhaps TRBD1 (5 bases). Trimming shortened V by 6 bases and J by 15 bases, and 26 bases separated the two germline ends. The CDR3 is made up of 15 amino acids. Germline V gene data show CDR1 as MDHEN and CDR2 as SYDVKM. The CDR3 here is CASSFRQLYEARVFF. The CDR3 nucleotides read TGTGCCAGCAGCTTTAGACAGTTATACGAAGCTCGGGTGTTTTTT. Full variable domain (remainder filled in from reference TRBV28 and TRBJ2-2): DVKVTQSSRYLVKRTGEKVFLECVQDMDHENMFWYRQDPGLGLRLIYFSYDVKMKEKGDIPEGYSVSREKKERFSLILESASTNQTSMYLCASSFRQLYEARVFFGEGSRLTVL.

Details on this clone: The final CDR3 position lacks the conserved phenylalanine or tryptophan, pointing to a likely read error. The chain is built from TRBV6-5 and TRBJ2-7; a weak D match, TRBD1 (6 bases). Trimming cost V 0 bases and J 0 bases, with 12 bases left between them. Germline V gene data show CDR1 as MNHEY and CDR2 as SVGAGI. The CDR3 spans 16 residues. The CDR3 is CASSYSETGISYEQYL. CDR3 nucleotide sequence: TGTGCCAGCAGTTACTCGGAGACAGGTATCTCCTACGAGCAGTACCTC.

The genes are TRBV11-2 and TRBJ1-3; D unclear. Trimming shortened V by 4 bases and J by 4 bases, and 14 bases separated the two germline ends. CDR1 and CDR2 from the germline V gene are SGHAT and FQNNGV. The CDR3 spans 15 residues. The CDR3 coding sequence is TGTGCCAGCAGCTCCCCGGCTGGAGGCGGAAACACCATATATTTT. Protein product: CASSSPAGGGNTIYF.

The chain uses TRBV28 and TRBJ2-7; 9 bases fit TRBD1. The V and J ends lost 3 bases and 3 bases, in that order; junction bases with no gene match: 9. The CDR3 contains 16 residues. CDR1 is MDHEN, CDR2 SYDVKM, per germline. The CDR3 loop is CASSLPPDRGIYEQYF. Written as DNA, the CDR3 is TGTGCCAGCAGTTTGCCCCCGGACAGGGGCATCTACGAGCAGTACTTC.

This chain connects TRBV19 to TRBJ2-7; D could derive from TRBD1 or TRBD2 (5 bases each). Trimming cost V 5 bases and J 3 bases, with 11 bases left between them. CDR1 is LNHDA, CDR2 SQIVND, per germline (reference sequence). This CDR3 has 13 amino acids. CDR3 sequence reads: CASSAGTGYEQYF. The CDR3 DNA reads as TGTGCCAGTAGTGCCGGGACGGGCTACGAGCAGTACTTC.

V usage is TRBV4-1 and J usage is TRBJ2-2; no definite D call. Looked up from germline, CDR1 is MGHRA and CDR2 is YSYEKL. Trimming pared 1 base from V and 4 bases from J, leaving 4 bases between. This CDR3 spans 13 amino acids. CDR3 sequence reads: CASSQVGTGELFF. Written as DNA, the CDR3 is TGCGCCAGCAGCCAAGTTGGCACCGGGGAGCTGTTTTTT.

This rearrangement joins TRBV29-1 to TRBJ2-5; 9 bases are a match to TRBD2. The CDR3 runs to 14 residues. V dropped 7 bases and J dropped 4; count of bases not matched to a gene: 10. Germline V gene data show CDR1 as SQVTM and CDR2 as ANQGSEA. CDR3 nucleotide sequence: TGCAGCGGACGAAAAGCGGGAGGAAGAGAGACCCAGTACTTC. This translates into CSGRKAGGRETQYF.

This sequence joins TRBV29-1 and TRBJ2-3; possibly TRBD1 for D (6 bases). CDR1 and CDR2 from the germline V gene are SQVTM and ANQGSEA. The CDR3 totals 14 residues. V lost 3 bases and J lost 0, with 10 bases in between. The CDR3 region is CSVDLGGSTDTQYF. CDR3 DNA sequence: TGCAGCGTTGATTTAGGGGGAAGCACAGATACGCAGTATTTT.

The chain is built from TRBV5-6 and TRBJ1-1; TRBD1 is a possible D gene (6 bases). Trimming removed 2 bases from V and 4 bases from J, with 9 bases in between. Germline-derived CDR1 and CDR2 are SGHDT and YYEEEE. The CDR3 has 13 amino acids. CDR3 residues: CASSFRGGTEAFF. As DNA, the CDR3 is TGTGCCAGCAGCTTTAGGGGGGGCACTGAAGCTTTCTTT. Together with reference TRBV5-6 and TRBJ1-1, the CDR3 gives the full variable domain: DAGVTQSPTHLIKTRGQQVTLRCSPKSGHDTVSWYQQALGQGPQFIFQYYEEEERQRGNFPDRFSGHQFPNYSSELNVNALLLGDSALYLCASSFRGGTEAFFGQGTRLTVV.

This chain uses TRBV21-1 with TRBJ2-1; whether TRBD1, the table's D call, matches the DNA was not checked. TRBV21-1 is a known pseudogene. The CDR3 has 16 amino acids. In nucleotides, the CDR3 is TGTGCCAGCAGCAAGCGAGGGACAGGGGCCTACAATGAGCAGTTCTTC. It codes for CASSKRGTGAYNEQFF.

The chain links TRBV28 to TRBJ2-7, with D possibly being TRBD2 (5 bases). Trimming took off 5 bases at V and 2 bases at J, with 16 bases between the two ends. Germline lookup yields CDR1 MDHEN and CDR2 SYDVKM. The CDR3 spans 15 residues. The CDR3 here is CASSPPREGTYEQYF. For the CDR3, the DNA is TGTGCCAGCAGTCCCCCTCGGGAAGGGACCTACGAGCAGTACTTC. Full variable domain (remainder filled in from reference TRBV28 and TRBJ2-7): DVKVTQSSRYLVKRTGEKVFLECVQDMDHENMFWYRQDPGLGLRLIYFSYDVKMKEKGDIPEGYSVSREKKERFSLILESASTNQTSMYLCASSPPREGTYEQYFGPGTRLTVT.

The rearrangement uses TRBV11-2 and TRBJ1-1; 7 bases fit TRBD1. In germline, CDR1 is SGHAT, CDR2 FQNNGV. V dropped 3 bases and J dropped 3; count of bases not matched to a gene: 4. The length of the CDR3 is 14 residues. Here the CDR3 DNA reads TGTGCCAGCAGCTTTGACAGGGATTACACTGAAGCTTTCTTT. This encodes CASSFDRDYTEAFF. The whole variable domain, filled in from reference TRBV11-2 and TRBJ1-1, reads EAGVAQSPRYKIIEKRQSVAFWCNPISGHATLYWYQQILGQGPKLLIQFQNNGVVDDSQLPKDRFSAERLKGVDSTLKIQPAKLEDSAVYLCASSFDRDYTEAFFGQGTRLTVV.

The CDR3 sequence is CASSQGHYEQYF. The CDR3 bases are TGCGCCAGCAGCCAAGGACACTACGAGCAGTACTTC. V gene TRBV4-3 combines with J gene TRBJ2-7; D uncertain. Trimming took off 1 base at V and 3 bases at J, with 4 bases between the two ends. The CDR3 has 12 amino acids. The germline V gene has CDR1 LGHNA and CDR2 YSLEER.

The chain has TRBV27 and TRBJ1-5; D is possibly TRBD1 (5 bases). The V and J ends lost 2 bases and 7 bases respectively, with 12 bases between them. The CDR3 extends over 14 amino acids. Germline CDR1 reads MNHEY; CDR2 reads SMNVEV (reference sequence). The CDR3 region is CASSLGAQGQPQHF. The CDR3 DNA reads TGTGCCAGCAGTTTAGGGGCTCAAGGGCAGCCCCAGCATTTT.

CDR3 sequence (DNA): TGTGCCAGCACCCAGCTCCGCGGGACCTCCTACGAGCAGTACTTC. Translating it yields CASTQLRGTSYEQYF. The gene calls are TRBV7-9 and TRBJ2-7; weak D call: TRBD2 (6 bases). V was shortened by 7 bases and J by 0 bases, with 16 bases between the two germline ends. This CDR3 is built from 15 residues. Germline lookup yields CDR1 SEHNR and CDR2 FQNEAQ (reference sequence).

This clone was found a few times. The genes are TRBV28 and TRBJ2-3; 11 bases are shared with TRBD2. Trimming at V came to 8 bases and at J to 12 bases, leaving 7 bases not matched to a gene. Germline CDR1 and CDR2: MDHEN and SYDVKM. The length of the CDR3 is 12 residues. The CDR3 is CASVSGRADQYF. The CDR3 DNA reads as TGTGCCAGCGTTAGCGGGAGGGCCGACCAGTATTTT.

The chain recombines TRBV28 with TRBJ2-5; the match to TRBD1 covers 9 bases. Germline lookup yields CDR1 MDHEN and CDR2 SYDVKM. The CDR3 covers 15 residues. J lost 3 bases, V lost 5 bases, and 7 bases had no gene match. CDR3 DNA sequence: TGTGCCAGCAGTCTACCGACAGGGGGAAAAGAGACCCAGTACTTC. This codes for CASSLPTGGKETQYF.

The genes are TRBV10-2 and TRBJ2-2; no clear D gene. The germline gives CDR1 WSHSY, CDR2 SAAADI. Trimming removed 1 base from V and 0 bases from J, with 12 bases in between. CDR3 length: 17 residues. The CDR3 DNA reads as TGCGCCAGCAGTGAGTTGATCGTCACCCCGAACACCGGGGAGCTGTTTTTT. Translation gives CASSELIVTPNTGELFF.

The CDR3 region has the DNA TGTGCCAGCAGCTTTGGCGGGGAGCAGTTCTTC. Its protein product is CASSFGGEQFF. The chain uses TRBV7-2 and TRBJ2-1; maybe TRBD2 (5 bases). CDR1 SGHTA and CDR2 FQGNSA come from the germline V gene. CDR3 size: 11 residues. Trimming left V 3 bases short and J 10 bases short, with 7 bases between. Looking up the rest from reference TRBV7-2 and TRBJ2-1 gives the full variable domain: GAGVSQSPSNKVTEKGKDVELRCDPISGHTALYWYRQSLGQGLEFLIYFQGNSAPDKSGLPSDRFSAERTGGSVSTLTIQRTQQEDSAVYLCASSFGGEQFFGPGTRLTVL.